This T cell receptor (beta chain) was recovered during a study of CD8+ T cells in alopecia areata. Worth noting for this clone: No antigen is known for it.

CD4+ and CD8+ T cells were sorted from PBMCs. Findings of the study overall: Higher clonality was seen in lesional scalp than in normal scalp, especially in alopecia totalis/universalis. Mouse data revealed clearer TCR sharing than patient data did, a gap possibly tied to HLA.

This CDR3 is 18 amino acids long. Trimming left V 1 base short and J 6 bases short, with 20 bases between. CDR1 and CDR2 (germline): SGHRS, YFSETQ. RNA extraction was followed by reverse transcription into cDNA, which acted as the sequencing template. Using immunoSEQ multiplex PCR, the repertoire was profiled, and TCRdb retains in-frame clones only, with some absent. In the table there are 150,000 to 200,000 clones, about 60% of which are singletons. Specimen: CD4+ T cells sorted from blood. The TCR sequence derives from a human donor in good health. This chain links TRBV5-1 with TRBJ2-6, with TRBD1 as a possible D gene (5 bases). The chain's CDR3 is CASSLNLARQSLANVLTF. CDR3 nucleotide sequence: TGCGCCAGCAGCTTGAATTTAGCTAGACAGTCGTTGGCCAACGTCCTGACTTTC.